The 28 T cell receptor beta chains below come from one sample, sequenced in a study of identical twins. TCRdb ran MiXCR on the 5' RACE reads and lists one entry per CDR3 protein. This sample has 500,000 to 650,000 distinct CDR3 sequences, with more than 20% found just once. This sample also appeared in a second study, on yellow fever vaccine responses in identical twins.

The specimen sequenced was CD4+ T cells sorted from blood. These receptors were obtained from a woman under 30 in good health.

This chain joins TRBV4-1 and TRBJ2-1, with TRBD2 matching 7 bases. Trimming cost V 0 bases and J 9 bases; bases outside gene matches: 14. Germline CDR1 reads MGHRA; CDR2 reads YSYEKL. The CDR3 consists of 17 residues. CDR3 sequence: CASSQDSAGVPTSEQFF. The CDR3 nucleotides are TGCGCCAGCAGCCAAGATTCGGCGGGAGTTCCTACTAGTGAGCAGTTCTTC.

This clonotype was seen a handful of times. This chain joins TRBV12-3 or TRBV12-4 and TRBJ2-3; TRBD2 matches 9 bases. The CDR3 has 15 residues. Trimming cost V 5 bases and J 1 base; bases outside gene matches: 4. The CDR3 DNA sequence: TGTGCCAGCAGTCCCATAGCGGGGGGCACAGATACGCAGTATTTT. Its translation is CASSPIAGGTDTQYF.

Only a few counts were recorded for this clonotype. The chain couples TRBV5-4 to TRBJ1-6; D is unclear. V was pared by 4 bases and J by 14 bases, with 13 bases between. Germline lookup yields CDR1 SGHNT and CDR2 YYREEE (reference sequence). This CDR3 comprises 12 residues. The CDR3 reads CASSIGPEALHF. The CDR3 coding sequence is TGTGCCAGCAGCATCGGCCCCGAGGCCCTCCACTTT.

This clonotype was recorded a few times. The CDR3 protein is CASSMGHRGETQYF. In DNA form, the CDR3 reads TGCGCCAGCAGCATGGGACACCGGGGAGAGACCCAGTACTTC. J is TRBJ2-5 and V is TRBV5-1, with D possibly TRBD1 on 6 matching bases. Germline CDR1 and CDR2: SGHRS and YFSETQ. CDR3 size: 14 residues. Trimming pared 4 bases from V and 4 bases from J, leaving 14 bases between.

This clonotype was counted a few times. V is TRBV7-9 and J is TRBJ1-3, with 7 bases fitting TRBD1. Germline CDR1 SEHNR, CDR2 FQNEAQ (reference sequence). Trimming cost V 4 bases and J 0 bases; bases outside gene matches: 3. The CDR3 sequence is 15 residues long. The CDR3 spells CASSSGGTSGNTIYF. CDR3 in DNA: TGTGCCAGCAGCTCAGGGGGTACCTCTGGAAACACCATATATTTT.

The chain links TRBV3-1 to TRBJ2-3, with 8 nucleotides matching TRBD2. J was trimmed by 3 bases and V by 0 bases; bases with no gene match: 11. The CDR3 consists of 18 residues. CDR1 and CDR2 from the germline V gene are LGHDT and YNNKEL (reference sequence). The CDR3 nucleotides are TGTGCCAGCAGCCAAGAGCGGCTAGCGGGCCTACTTACAGATACGCAGTATTTT. Its protein is CASSQERLAGLLTDTQYF.

This clonotype has just a few counts. The chain uses TRBV6-2 or TRBV6-3 and TRBJ2-6, with TRBD1 matching over 7 bases. Losses at the gene ends were 4 bases for V and 0 bases for J; bases not matched to a gene: 15. CDR3 size: 20 residues. Per the germline V gene, CDR1 is MNHEY and CDR2 is SVGEGT. CDR3 loop: CASSFRLLQGKLSGANVLTF. The DNA for the CDR3 is TGTGCCAGCAGTTTTCGCCTATTACAGGGGAAACTCTCTGGGGCCAACGTCCTGACTTTC.

This clonotype was counted a few times. The rearrangement uses TRBV12-3 or TRBV12-4 and TRBJ2-1; D gene ambiguous. Trimming stripped 8 bases from V and 6 bases from J, with 8 bases between. The CDR3 length is 11 residues. The CDR3: CASQKGNEQFF. CDR3 coding DNA: TGTGCCAGCCAAAAAGGCAATGAGCAGTTCTTC.

This clonotype was found a few times. The CDR3 loop reads CASSNYRGFQFF. CDR3 bases: TGTGCCAGCAGCAACTACAGGGGCTTCCAGTTCTTC. This sequence joins TRBV7-2 and TRBJ2-1; 7 nucleotides agree with TRBD1. V lost 5 bases to trimming and J lost 13 bases; unmatched junction nucleotides: 8. CDR1 is SGHTA and CDR2 is FQGNSA in the germline V gene. The CDR3 sequence is 12 residues long.

The chain uses TRBV11-2 and TRBJ2-2, with D maybe TRBD1 (6 bases). The V end was cut by 7 bases, the J end by 0 bases, with 12 bases between. The CDR3 consists of 15 residues. The germline V gene encodes CDR1 SGHAT and CDR2 FQNNGV. The CDR3 protein is CASTPQGSNTGELFF. For the CDR3, the DNA is TGTGCCAGCACCCCTCAGGGGTCGAACACCGGGGAGCTGTTTTTT.

The CDR3 sequence: CSVAVNPSTDTQYF. The CDR3 nucleotides are TGCAGCGTTGCGGTAAACCCTAGCACAGATACGCAGTATTTT. This sequence joins TRBV29-1 and TRBJ2-3, with unresolved D. Germline values: CDR1 SQVTM, CDR2 ANQGSEA. The ends were cut back, 4 bases at V and 0 bases at J, with 11 bases in the middle. CDR3 length: 14 residues.

The chain uses TRBV11-2 and TRBJ2-1, with D possibly being TRBD2 (5 bases). Trimming pared 5 bases from V and 2 bases from J, leaving 7 bases between. The germline V gene has CDR1 SGHAT and CDR2 FQNNGV. The CDR3 is 13 residues long. The CDR3 bases are TGTGCCAGCAGCCGTAGCGCCTACAATGAGCAGTTCTTC. It encodes CASSRSAYNEQFF. Together with reference TRBV11-2 and TRBJ2-1, the CDR3 gives the full variable domain: EAGVAQSPRYKIIEKRQSVAFWCNPISGHATLYWYQQILGQGPKLLIQFQNNGVVDDSQLPKDRFSAERLKGVDSTLKIQPAKLEDSAVYLCASSRSAYNEQFFGPGTRLTVL.

Only a few counts were recorded for this clonotype. The gene calls are TRBV5-1 and TRBJ1-6; a weak D match, TRBD1 (5 bases). The V end lost 0 bases, the J end lost 1 base, and 5 bases lay between the germline ends. Germline-derived CDR1 and CDR2 are SGHRS and YFSETQ. This CDR3 has 15 residues. The CDR3 loop is CASSLEGSYNSPLHF. In DNA, the CDR3 is TGCGCCAGCAGCTTGGAGGGGTCCTATAATTCACCCCTCCACTTT.

This chain links TRBV20-1 with TRBJ2-2; D is unresolved. The CDR3 contains 14 residues. Germline V gene lookup returns CDR1 DFQATT and CDR2 SNEGSKA (reference sequence). Deletions cut 1 base from V and 3 bases from J, with 9 bases between. The chain's CDR3 is CSARVGGYTGELFF. For the CDR3, the DNA is TGCAGTGCTAGAGTAGGTGGTTACACCGGGGAGCTGTTTTTT.

In this sample, this clonotype turned up a few times. The rearrangement joins TRBV20-1 to TRBJ2-5; 11 bases are a match to TRBD2. CDR1 and CDR2 from the germline V gene are DFQATT and SNEGSKA (reference sequence). This CDR3 is built from 14 residues. V lost 5 bases, J lost 5 bases, and 7 bases stayed unmatched. The CDR3 nucleotides are TGCAGTGCTGCCTGGGGACTAGCGGCTGAGACCCAGTACTTC. Translation: CSAAWGLAAETQYF.

V usage is TRBV6-5 and J usage is TRBJ2-7; D is possibly TRBD2 (7 bases). V was clipped by 4 bases and J by 4 bases, with 14 bases between them. Germline V gene sequence: CDR1 MNHEY, CDR2 SVGAGI. The CDR3 consists of 14 residues. The CDR3 protein is CASSSSRGGYEQYF. The CDR3 nucleotides are TGTGCCAGCAGTTCTAGTAGGGGGGGTTACGAGCAGTACTTC.

This chain links TRBV6-1 with TRBJ2-7; D unresolved. V gave up 6 bases and J gave up 3 bases, with 12 bases separating them. This CDR3 is built from 13 residues. Germline V gives CDR1 MNHNS, CDR2 SASEGT. CDR3 DNA: TGTGCCAGCAGGCGAGGACGTAACTACGAGCAGTACGTC. This translates into CASRRGRNYEQYV.

This chain joins TRBV5-1 and TRBJ2-3; D ambiguous. The CDR3 runs to 15 residues. Deletions cut 8 bases from V and 4 bases from J, with 20 bases between. CDR1 and CDR2 from the germline V gene are SGHRS and YFSETQ. CDR3 protein: CASRPGALWPDTQYF. The DNA for the CDR3 is TGCGCCAGTCGCCCCGGCGCGCTGTGGCCAGATACGCAGTATTTT.

This chain uses TRBV29-1 with TRBJ2-5; D is uncertain. This CDR3 is 15 amino acids long. The V and J ends lost 3 bases and 4 bases respectively, with 18 bases between them. Germline-derived CDR1 and CDR2 are SQVTM and ANQGSEA. The CDR3 nucleotides read TGCAGCGTTGATTCCCACGGACGCCCGGGAGAGACCCAGTACTTC. Amino acid sequence: CSVDSHGRPGETQYF.

The table lists this clonotype with a count of one. This chain links TRBV12-5 with TRBJ2-1, with D possibly TRBD2 on 6 matching bases. This CDR3 contains 16 residues. V lost 2 bases and J lost 0, with 11 bases in between. Germline V gene lookup returns CDR1 LGHNT and CDR2 FRNRAP. CDR3 DNA: TGTGCTAGTGGTTTGTTGGCCGGGAGCTCCTACAATGAGCAGTTCTTC. Amino acid sequence: CASGLLAGSSYNEQFF.

The chain has TRBV2 and TRBJ2-1; 7 nucleotides match TRBD2. Germline V gene sequence: CDR1 SNHLY, CDR2 FYNNEI. This CDR3 is 17 amino acids long. J gave up 5 bases and V 2 bases, and 12 bases lay outside the gene matches. The CDR3 DNA reads TGTGCCAGCAGTGAAAGATTTCGGCGGGAGAGCGACAATGAGCAGTTCTTC. Its protein product is CASSERFRRESDNEQFF.

V gene TRBV5-1 combines with J gene TRBJ2-1, with D perhaps TRBD2 (5 bases). Trimming stripped 1 base from V and 2 bases from J, with 16 bases between. CDR3 length: 17 residues. Germline V gene lookup returns CDR1 SGHRS and CDR2 YFSETQ. CDR3 in DNA: TGCGCCAGCAGCTTGTTCGTAGCGAAGGGTGCCTACAATGAGCAGTTCTTC. This translates into CASSLFVAKGAYNEQFF.

Of note for this clonotype: This may arise from a read error, as a much more abundant clone is one base away. The rearrangement links TRBV28 to TRBJ2-1; 7 nucleotides line up with TRBD1. The germline V gene has CDR1 MDHEN and CDR2 SYDVKM. The CDR3 has 12 residues. Unmatched junction bases numbered 3, after V lost 6 bases and J lost 7 bases. The DNA for the CDR3 is TGTGCCAGCAGGTTACAGGGGAATGAGCAGTTCTTC. Translation gives CASRLQGNEQFF. Complete variable domain (other parts from reference TRBV28 and TRBJ2-1): DVKVTQSSRYLVKRTGEKVFLECVQDMDHENMFWYRQDPGLGLRLIYFSYDVKMKEKGDIPEGYSVSREKKERFSLILESASTNQTSMYLCASRLQGNEQFFGPGTRLTVL.

This clonotype was detected only a few times. The chain employs TRBV24-1 and TRBJ2-3; D may correspond to TRBD1 or TRBD2 (6 bases each). CDR3 length: 14 residues. Trimming cost V 5 bases and J 1 base, with 9 bases left between them. The germline V gene has CDR1 KGHDR and CDR2 SFDVKD. The CDR3 here is CATSVRGGTDTQYF. The CDR3 DNA reads TGTGCCACCAGTGTTAGGGGGGGCACAGATACGCAGTATTTT.

The chain couples TRBV6-1 to TRBJ2-7; 9 bases are shared with TRBD1. Germline values: CDR1 MNHNS, CDR2 SASEGT. The CDR3 is made up of 15 amino acids. Trimming took 7 bases from V and 0 from J; bases not matched to a gene: 7. Here the CDR3 DNA reads TGTGCCAGCAAGCCCGGGACAGGGAGCTCCTACGAGCAGTACTTC. As protein: CASKPGTGSSYEQYF.

This clonotype was counted a few times. The V and J genes are TRBV6-5 and TRBJ2-7, with D possibly being TRBD2 (6 bases). CDR3 length equals 14 residues. The V gene's germline CDR1 is MNHEY and CDR2 SVGAGI. The ends were cut back, 3 bases at V and 0 bases at J, with 9 bases in the middle. The CDR3 protein is CASSYRGLSYEQYF. CDR3 in DNA: TGTGCCAGCAGTTATAGGGGACTCTCCTACGAGCAGTACTTC.

V is TRBV20-1 and J is TRBJ1-4; no clear D. CDR3 length: 15 amino acids. Germline V gene data show CDR1 as DFQATT and CDR2 as SNEGSKA (reference sequence). Trimming took 2 bases from V and 0 from J, leaving 10 bases between them. In nucleotides, the CDR3 is TGCAGTGCTAGAATCTGGGCTTCAACTAATGAAAAACTGTTTTTT. It codes for CSARIWASTNEKLFF.

The chain carries TRBV29-1 and TRBJ1-2, with 7 nucleotides matching TRBD1. V gave up 3 bases and J gave up 2 bases; unmatched junction bases: 3. Looked up from germline, CDR1 is SQVTM and CDR2 is ANQGSEA. The CDR3 loop spans 13 amino acids. The CDR3 nucleotides are TGCAGCGTTGATCCAGGGGGGAACTATGGCTACACCTTC. Protein product: CSVDPGGNYGYTF.